These 23 T cell receptor beta chains were all obtained from the same sample, sequenced in a study of cytotoxic CD8 clonotypes in ibrutinib-treated CLL (dated by TCRdb to 2020 to 2022). This specimen's time point label, per the study, means: about a year on ibrutinib. Receptor libraries were prepared by the immunoSEQ multiplex PCR assay. TCRdb provides this immuneACCESS table in a form limited to in-frame rearrangements. Some clones are lacking; in checked studies, under half of them reflect an unresolved V gene, and why the rest are absent is not known. This sample is represented by around 150,000 clones; over 65% of them were singletons. Of the sample, around 2.1% falls within the top ten clones. The input for sequencing was PBMCs, taken after 12 months of ibrutinib treatment. The receptors originated from a human donor with chronic lymphocytic leukemia.

This clone was counted many times. The V call is TRBV28, the J call TRBJ1-1, with D possibly TRBD1 on 6 matching bases. Per the germline V gene, CDR1 is MDHEN and CDR2 is SYDVKM. CDR3 length: 14 residues. Trimming removed 5 bases at V and 2 bases at J, with 12 bases between. Here the CDR3 DNA reads TGTGCCAGCAGTATAACAGGGTTTAACACTGAAGCTTTCTTT. This encodes CASSITGFNTEAFF.

CDR3 loop: CASSSLNRATYSGNTIYF. CDR3 in DNA: TGTGCCAGCAGCTCGCTAAACAGGGCGACTTACTCTGGAAACACCATATATTTT. The V gene is TRBV13, the J gene TRBJ1-3; tentatively, D is TRBD1 (6 bases). V lost 4 bases to trimming and J lost 0 bases, with 19 bases between them. This CDR3 is 18 amino acids long. CDR1 and CDR2 from the germline V gene are PRHDT and FYEKMQ (reference sequence). Full variable domain (remainder filled in from reference TRBV13 and TRBJ1-3): AAGVIQSPRHLIKEKRETATLKCYPIPRHDTVYWYQQGPGQDPQFLISFYEKMQSDKGSIPDRFSAQQFSDYHSELNMSSLELGDSALYFCASSSLNRATYSGNTIYFGEGSWLTVV.

This clone turned up a few times. CDR3 in DNA: TGTGCCAGCAGCTTTAACCGACAGACTCAAGAGACCCAGTACTTC. It translates to CASSFNRQTQETQYF. The chain links TRBV11-3 to TRBJ2-5; D perhaps matches TRBD1 (5 bases). V gave up 3 bases and J gave up 2 bases, with 13 bases separating them. Germline values: CDR1 SGHNT, CDR2 YENEEA. The CDR3 runs 15 residues.

The chain couples TRBV19 to TRBJ2-5; 13 nucleotides line up with TRBD2. The CDR3 sequence is 16 residues long. CDR1 is LNHDA and CDR2 is SQIVND in the germline V gene (reference sequence). The J segment lost 5 bases and the V segment lost 5 bases, leaving 8 bases of the junction unmatched. DNA of the CDR3: TGTGCCAGTAGTCCCGGACTAGCGGGGGATCCGGAGACCCAGTACTTC. Its protein product is CASSPGLAGDPETQYF.

The chain has TRBV9 and TRBJ2-2; possible D gene TRBD2, 6 bases. The CDR3 loop spans 17 amino acids. V was trimmed by 3 bases and J by 1 base, leaving 16 bases between them. Germline assignment: CDR1 SGDLS and CDR2 YYNGEE. DNA for the CDR3: TGTGCCAGCAGCGCCCCGTCAGGAGGGCGGAACACCGGGGAGCTGTTTTTT. This codes for CASSAPSGGRNTGELFF.

V usage is TRBV7-8 and J usage is TRBJ2-6, with a weak D call TRBD1 (7 bases). The length of the CDR3 is 17 residues. Per germline, CDR1 SGHVS and CDR2 FQNEAQ. Trimming took off 5 bases at V and 0 bases at J, with 14 bases between the two ends. The CDR3 DNA sequence: TGTGCCAGCAGCCAGGGGGGCGTCACCTCTGGGGCCAACGTCCTGACTTTC. Translation gives CASSQGGVTSGANVLTF.

The rearrangement links TRBV7-2 to TRBJ1-4; possibly TRBD1 for D (5 bases). Germline CDR1 SGHTA, CDR2 FQGNSA. The CDR3 covers 14 residues. The germline V and J ends were trimmed by 3 bases and 7 bases, with 12 bases remaining between them. For the CDR3, the DNA is TGTGCCAGCAGCTTGGGGGGTGGGGTTGAAAAACTGTTTTTT. Translation gives CASSLGGGVEKLFF.

The rearrangement joins TRBV19 to TRBJ1-5; 7 bases agree with TRBD1. The V gene's germline CDR1 is LNHDA and CDR2 SQIVND (reference sequence). V trimming: 7 bases; J trimming: 7 bases; junction bases outside the gene matches: 22. This CDR3 is 18 amino acids long. The CDR3 nucleotides are TGTGCCAGTACTAAGGATCGGGCAGGGGGTTCAGTTGGACAGCCCCAGCATTTT. It is translated as CASTKDRAGGSVGQPQHF. The variable domain in full, completed from reference TRBV19 and TRBJ1-5, reads DGGITQSPKYLFRKEGQNVTLSCEQNLNHDAMYWYRQDPGQGLRLIYYSQIVNDFQKGDIAEGYSVSREKKESFPLTVTSAQKNPTAFYLCASTKDRAGGSVGQPQHFGDGTRLSIL.

The J gene is TRBJ1-1, the V gene TRBV29-1, with D unclear. Per germline, CDR1 SQVTM and CDR2 ANQGSEA. CDR3 length equals 13 residues. Trimming removed 6 bases at V and 7 bases at J, with 18 bases between. CDR3 sequence (DNA): TGCAGCGTGGCGCTGTTAGCGGGCCATGAAGCTTTCTTT. As protein: CSVALLAGHEAFF.

CDR3 DNA: TGTGCCAGCAGCTTATTGCCAGGGCCCCAAGAGACCCAGTACTTC. The encoded protein is CASSLLPGPQETQYF. The J gene is TRBJ2-5, the V gene TRBV7-2, with D possibly matching TRBD1 (5 bases). Between the trimmed V and J ends, which lost 2 bases and 1 base, there was a span of 11 bases. This CDR3 has 15 residues. The germline gives CDR1 SGHTA, CDR2 FQGNSA.

The chain employs TRBV5-6 and TRBJ1-6; D may be TRBD1 (5 bases). The germline CDR1 and CDR2 sequences are SGHDT and YYEEEE. The CDR3 contains 15 residues. Trimming shortened V by 0 bases and J by 9 bases, and 13 bases separated the two germline ends. CDR3 bases: TGTGCCAGCAGCTTGGCCACCACTGGGGGTTCACCCCTCCACTTT. As protein: CASSLATTGGSPLHF.

The V gene is TRBV10-3, the J gene TRBJ1-1, with D possibly TRBD1 on 5 matching bases. The germline gives CDR1 ENHRY, CDR2 SYGVKD. The V gene lost 4 bases and the J gene lost 4 bases, with 10 bases spanning the gap. This CDR3 comprises 13 residues. The CDR3 sequence is CAISGQGTTEAFF. The CDR3 region has the DNA TGTGCCATCAGTGGCCAGGGAACCACTGAAGCTTTCTTT.

The gene calls are TRBV4-1 and TRBJ2-7; TRBD2 might be the D (5 bases). This CDR3 has 16 residues. The V gene's germline CDR1 is MGHRA and CDR2 YSYEKL. The V end was cut by 4 bases, the J end by 0 bases, with 16 bases between. DNA of the CDR3: TGCGCCAGCAGCCGATCCGCCCGGGGTGGCTCCTACGAGCAGTACTTC. Protein product: CASSRSARGGSYEQYF.

The chain has TRBV7-2 and TRBJ2-3, with 10 bases that match TRBD2. CDR3 length: 15 residues. The trim removed 6 bases at V and 4 bases at J, leaving 7 bases unmatched. The germline CDR1 and CDR2 sequences are SGHTA and FQGNSA. The CDR3 spells CASRQAGGGADTQYF. The CDR3 nucleotides are TGTGCCAGCAGACAAGCGGGGGGGGGCGCAGATACGCAGTATTTT.

V usage is TRBV9 and J usage is TRBJ2-1, with 9 bases lining up with TRBD1. From germline, CDR1 is SGDLS and CDR2 YYNGEE. CDR3 length: 17 residues. V dropped 4 bases and J dropped 9; count of bases not matched to a gene: 17. The CDR3 bases are TGTGCCAGCAGCCTCGACCTGGGACAGGGCCGTGCGGGTGAGCAGTTCTTC. Encoded protein: CASSLDLGQGRAGEQFF.

The gene calls are TRBV10-3 and TRBJ1-2; TRBD1 agrees at 8 bases. This CDR3 is 13 amino acids long. The germline V gene has CDR1 ENHRY and CDR2 SYGVKD. J gave up 6 bases and V 6 bases, and 6 bases lay outside the gene matches. The CDR3 DNA reads TGTGCCATCAGGGGGGGACAGGTTGATGGCTACACCTTC. Translation: CAIRGGQVDGYTF.

V gene TRBV2 combines with J gene TRBJ2-1; unclear D gene. Germline V gives CDR1 SNHLY, CDR2 FYNNEI. The CDR3 extends over 15 amino acids. Trimming took off 0 bases at V and 4 bases at J, with 10 bases between the two ends. CDR3 DNA: TGTGCCAGCAGTGAAGCGCTTCGTAGATACAATGAGCAGTTCTTC. Translation: CASSEALRRYNEQFF.

The V and J genes are TRBV27 and TRBJ1-1; D is possibly TRBD1 (5 bases). This CDR3 is built from 17 residues. Trimming pared 1 base from V and 4 bases from J, leaving 19 bases between. CDR1 and CDR2 (germline): MNHEY, SMNVEV (reference sequence). The CDR3 is CASSLYPMSGGGTEAFF. CDR3 DNA sequence: TGTGCCAGCAGTTTATATCCAATGTCGGGGGGGGGCACTGAAGCTTTCTTT.

This chain uses TRBV10-3 with TRBJ2-4, with 7 nucleotides matching TRBD1. This CDR3 is built from 14 residues. Germline V gene sequence: CDR1 ENHRY, CDR2 SYGVKD. Trimming took 4 bases from V and 2 from J; bases not matched to a gene: 2. The CDR3 region has the DNA TGTGCCATCAGTGGAGGGGGCACCAAAAACATTCAGTACTTC. Translated: CAISGGGTKNIQYF.

V and J are TRBV28 and TRBJ2-2; 7 bases align to TRBD2. This CDR3 is 13 amino acids long. The junction had 10 bases not matched to a gene; V was cut back by 9 bases and J by 9 bases. CDR1 and CDR2 (germline): MDHEN, SYDVKM. CDR3 residues: CASRPPGGRELFF. The DNA of the CDR3 is TGTGCCAGTAGGCCCCCGGGAGGTAGGGAGCTGTTTTTT. Full variable domain (outside the CDR3, taken from reference TRBV28 and TRBJ2-2): DVKVTQSSRYLVKRTGEKVFLECVQDMDHENMFWYRQDPGLGLRLIYFSYDVKMKEKGDIPEGYSVSREKKERFSLILESASTNQTSMYLCASRPPGGRELFFGEGSRLTVL.

The rearrangement links TRBV7-9 to TRBJ2-7; TRBD2 agrees at 14 bases. The J segment lost 10 bases and the V segment lost 5 bases, leaving 10 bases of the junction unmatched. The CDR3 has 15 residues. The germline V gene has CDR1 SEHNR and CDR2 FQNEAQ (reference sequence). The CDR3 spells CASSIGTSGGLPQYF. DNA for the CDR3: TGTGCCAGCAGCATAGGGACTAGCGGGGGCCTCCCTCAGTACTTC.

The J gene is TRBJ1-2, the V gene TRBV7-3; D remains unclear. Germline assignment: CDR1 SGHTA and CDR2 FQGTGA. V was shortened by 5 bases and J by 4 bases, with 11 bases between the two germline ends. The CDR3 is made up of 13 amino acids. The CDR3 sequence: CASSREEGYGYTF. CDR3 nucleotides: TGTGCCAGCAGCAGAGAGGAAGGCTATGGCTACACCTTC.

This sequence joins TRBV19 and TRBJ1-5; 8 positions match TRBD1. The V gene end was trimmed by 7 bases and the J gene end by 5 bases; junction bases not matched to a gene: 1. The CDR3 length is 12 residues. Per germline, CDR1 LNHDA and CDR2 SQIVND (reference sequence). CDR3 sequence (DNA): TGTGCCAGTAAGGACAGGGATCAGCCCCAGCATTTT. As protein: CASKDRDQPQHF. The whole variable domain, filled in from reference TRBV19 and TRBJ1-5, reads DGGITQSPKYLFRKEGQNVTLSCEQNLNHDAMYWYRQDPGQGLRLIYYSQIVNDFQKGDIAEGYSVSREKKESFPLTVTSAQKNPTAFYLCASKDRDQPQHFGDGTRLSIL.